The TCR beta chain under discussion was sequenced for a study of a mutant IDH1 vaccine in newly diagnosed glioma. At the level of the study: Treated patients comprised 62.5% males and about 38% females, mean age approximately 42 years. Previous care, which was radiotherapy, temozolomide, or both, most often involved both.

The study's findings and limits: Changes in top peripheral clonotypes did not appear linked to pseudoprogression. Vaccine-induced immune responses occurred in 93.3% of patients.

The repertoire was sequenced with immunoSEQ multiplex PCR; TCRdb's copy has only in-frame clones and lacks some. The sample consists of around 50,000 clones, roughly 88% of them appearing once. Turning to this clone: Its antigen is unknown.

Time point specified: baseline, week 1 (first vaccination visit). As to treatment: pre-vaccination baseline after standard-of-care therapy. The material sequenced was PBMCs, taken from a glioma patient treated with radiotherapy, temozolomide or both. The TCR originated in a man between 35 and 55 years old with glioma.

The CDR3 region has the DNA TGTGCCAGCAGCTTAGCTTACAATCAGCCCCAGCATTTT. Translation: CASSLAYNQPQHF. J is TRBJ1-5 and V is TRBV7-2; D uncertain. Trimming took off 0 bases at V and 3 bases at J, with 3 bases between the two ends. This CDR3 has 13 residues. Germline assignment: CDR1 SGHTA and CDR2 FQGNSA. Drawing the rest from reference TRBV7-2 and TRBJ1-5, the complete variable domain is GAGVSQSPSNKVTEKGKDVELRCDPISGHTALYWYRQSLGQGLEFLIYFQGNSAPDKSGLPSDRFSAERTGGSVSTLTIQRTQQEDSAVYLCASSLAYNQPQHFGDGTRLSIL.